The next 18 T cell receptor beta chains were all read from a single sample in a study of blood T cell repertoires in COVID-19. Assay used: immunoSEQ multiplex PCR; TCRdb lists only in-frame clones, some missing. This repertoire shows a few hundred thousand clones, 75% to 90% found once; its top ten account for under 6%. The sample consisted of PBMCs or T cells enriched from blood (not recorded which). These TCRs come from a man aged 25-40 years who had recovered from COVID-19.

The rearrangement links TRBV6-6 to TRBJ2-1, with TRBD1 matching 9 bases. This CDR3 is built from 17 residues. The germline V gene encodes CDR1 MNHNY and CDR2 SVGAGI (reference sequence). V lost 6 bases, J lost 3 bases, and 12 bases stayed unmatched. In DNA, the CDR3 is TGTGCCAGCAGGCGATGGGACAGGGAAATGGGCTACAATGAGCAGTTCTTC. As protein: CASRRWDREMGYNEQFF.

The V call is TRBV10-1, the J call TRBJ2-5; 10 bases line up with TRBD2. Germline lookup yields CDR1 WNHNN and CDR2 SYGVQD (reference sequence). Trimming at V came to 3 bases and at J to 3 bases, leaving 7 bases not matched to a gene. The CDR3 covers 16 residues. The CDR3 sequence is CASSEGSSGGKETQYF. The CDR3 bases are TGCGCCAGCAGTGAAGGGTCTAGCGGGGGCAAAGAGACCCAGTACTTC.

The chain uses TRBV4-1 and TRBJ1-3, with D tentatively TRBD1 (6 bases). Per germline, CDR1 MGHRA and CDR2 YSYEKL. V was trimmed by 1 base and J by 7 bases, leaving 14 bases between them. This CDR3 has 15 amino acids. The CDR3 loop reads CASSQVSGGTNTIYF. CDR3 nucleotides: TGCGCCAGCAGCCAAGTTTCTGGGGGCACCAACACCATATATTTT.

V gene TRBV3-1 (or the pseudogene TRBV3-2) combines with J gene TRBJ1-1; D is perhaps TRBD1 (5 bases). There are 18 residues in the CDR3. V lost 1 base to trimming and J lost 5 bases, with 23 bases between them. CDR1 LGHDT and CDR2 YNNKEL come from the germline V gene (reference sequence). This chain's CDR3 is CASSQGAIRGHSATEAFF. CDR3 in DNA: TGTGCCAGCAGCCAAGGGGCCATACGTGGACACTCAGCAACTGAAGCTTTCTTT.

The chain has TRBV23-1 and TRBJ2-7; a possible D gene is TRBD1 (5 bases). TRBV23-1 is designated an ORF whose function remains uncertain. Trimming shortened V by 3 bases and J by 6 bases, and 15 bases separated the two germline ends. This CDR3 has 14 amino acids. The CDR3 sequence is CASSHLRGCREQYF. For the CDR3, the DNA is TGCGCCAGCAGTCATTTAAGGGGTTGCCGCGAGCAGTACTTC.

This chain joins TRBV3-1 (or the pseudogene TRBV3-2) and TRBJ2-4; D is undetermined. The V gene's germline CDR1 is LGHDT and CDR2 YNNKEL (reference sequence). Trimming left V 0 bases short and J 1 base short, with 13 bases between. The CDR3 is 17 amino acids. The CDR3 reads CASSQEHLRAAKNIQYF. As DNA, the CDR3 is TGTGCCAGCAGCCAAGAGCACCTTAGAGCGGCCAAAAACATTCAGTACTTC.

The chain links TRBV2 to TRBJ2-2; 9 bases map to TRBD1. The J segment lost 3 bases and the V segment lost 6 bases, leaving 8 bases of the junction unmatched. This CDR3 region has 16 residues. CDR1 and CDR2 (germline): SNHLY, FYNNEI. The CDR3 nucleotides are TGTGCCAGCAGGCGGGCCGGGACAGGGTACACCGGGGAGCTGTTTTTT. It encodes CASRRAGTGYTGELFF. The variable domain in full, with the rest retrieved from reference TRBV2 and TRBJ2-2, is EPEVTQTPSHQVTQMGQEVILRCVPISNHLYFYWYRQILGQKVEFLVSFYNNEISEKSEIFDDQFSVERPDGSNFTLKIRSTKLEDSAMYFCASRRAGTGYTGELFFGEGSRLTVL.

CDR3 residues: CASSLRVMGTGNSPLHF. DNA of the CDR3: TGTGCCAGCAGCTTACGGGTGATGGGGACAGGGAATTCACCCCTCCACTTT. V gene TRBV7-8 combines with J gene TRBJ1-6; 9 bases are shared with TRBD1. The CDR3 is 17 amino acids. V lost 2 bases to trimming and J lost 7 bases; unmatched junction nucleotides: 9. From germline, CDR1 is SGHVS and CDR2 FQNEAQ.

As DNA, the CDR3 is TGTGCCAGTACCTCACAGGGGGGTATGGACACTGAAGCTTTCTTT. This gives the protein CASTSQGGMDTEAFF. This rearrangement joins TRBV19 to TRBJ1-1; TRBD1 aligns across 8 bases. Trimming removed 7 bases from V and 3 bases from J; junction bases left unmatched: 10. CDR3 length equals 15 residues. Germline V lookup: CDR1 LNHDA, CDR2 SQIVND (reference sequence).

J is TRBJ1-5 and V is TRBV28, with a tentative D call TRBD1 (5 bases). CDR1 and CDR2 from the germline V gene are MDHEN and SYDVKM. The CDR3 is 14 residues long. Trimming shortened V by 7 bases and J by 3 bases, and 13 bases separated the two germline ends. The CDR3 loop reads CASNSGGSNQPQHF. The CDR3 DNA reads TGTGCCAGCAACTCCGGGGGGTCCAATCAGCCCCAGCATTTT.

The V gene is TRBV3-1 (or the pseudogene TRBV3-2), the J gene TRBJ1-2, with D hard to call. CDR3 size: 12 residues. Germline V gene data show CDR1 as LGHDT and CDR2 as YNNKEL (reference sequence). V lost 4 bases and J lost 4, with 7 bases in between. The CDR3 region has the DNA TGTGCCAGCAGCCCTCGGGGCTATGGCTACACCTTC. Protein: CASSPRGYGYTF.

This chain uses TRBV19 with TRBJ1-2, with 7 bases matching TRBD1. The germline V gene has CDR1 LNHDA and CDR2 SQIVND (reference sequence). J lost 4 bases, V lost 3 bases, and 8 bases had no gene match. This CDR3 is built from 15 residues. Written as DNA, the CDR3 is TGTGCCAGTAGTATGGTGGCAGGGGGTATCTATGGCTACACCTTC. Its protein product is CASSMVAGGIYGYTF.

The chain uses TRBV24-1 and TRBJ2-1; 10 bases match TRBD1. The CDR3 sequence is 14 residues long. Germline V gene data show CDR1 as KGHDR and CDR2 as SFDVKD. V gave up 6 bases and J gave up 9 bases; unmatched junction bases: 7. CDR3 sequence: CATSPGQGRGEQFF. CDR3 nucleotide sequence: TGTGCCACCAGTCCGGGACAGGGGAGGGGTGAGCAGTTCTTC.

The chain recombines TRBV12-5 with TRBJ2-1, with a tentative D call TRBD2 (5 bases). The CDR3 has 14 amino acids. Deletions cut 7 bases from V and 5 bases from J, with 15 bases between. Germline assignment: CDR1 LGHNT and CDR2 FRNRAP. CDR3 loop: CASAAGLGNNEQFF. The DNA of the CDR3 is TGTGCTAGTGCTGCCGGGCTCGGGAACAATGAGCAGTTCTTC.

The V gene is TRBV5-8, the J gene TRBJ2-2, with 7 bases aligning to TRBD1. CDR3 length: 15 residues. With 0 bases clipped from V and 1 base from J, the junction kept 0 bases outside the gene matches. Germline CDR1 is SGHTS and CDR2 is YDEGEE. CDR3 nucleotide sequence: TGTGCCAGCAGCTTGGGGACAGGGAACACCGGGGAGCTGTTTTTT. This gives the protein CASSLGTGNTGELFF.

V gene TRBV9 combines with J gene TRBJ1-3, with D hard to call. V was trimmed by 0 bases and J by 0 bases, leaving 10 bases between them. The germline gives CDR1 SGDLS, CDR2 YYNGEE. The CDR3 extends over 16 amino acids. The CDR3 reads CASSVGAGSSGNTIYF. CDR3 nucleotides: TGTGCCAGCAGCGTAGGGGCGGGTAGCTCTGGAAACACCATATATTTT.

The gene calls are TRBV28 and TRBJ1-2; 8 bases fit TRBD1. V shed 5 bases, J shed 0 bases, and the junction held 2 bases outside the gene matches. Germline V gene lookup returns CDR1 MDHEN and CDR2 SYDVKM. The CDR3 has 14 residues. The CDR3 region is CASSKTGANYGYTF. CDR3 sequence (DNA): TGTGCCAGCAGTAAGACAGGGGCTAACTATGGCTACACCTTC.

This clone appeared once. The CDR3 DNA reads as TGTGCCAGCAGCTTACTCGCCGGGACAGGGGACAATCAGCCCCAGCATTTT. Its protein product is CASSLLAGTGDNQPQHF. The chain joins TRBV7-6 to TRBJ1-5; TRBD1 agrees at 10 bases. The germline V gene encodes CDR1 SGHVS and CDR2 FNYEAQ. This CDR3 spans 17 amino acids. The V and J ends lost 2 bases and 3 bases, in that order; junction bases with no gene match: 7.